The rows below give T cell receptor beta chains drawn from one sample of a study of blood T cell repertoires in COVID-19. The data were produced by immunoSEQ multiplex PCR, yet TCRdb's version contains in-frame clones alone and is incomplete. The table lists about 350,000 clones, about 88% of them singletons, with more than 0.8% in the top ten. Sequences were obtained from PBMCs or T cells enriched from blood (not recorded which). These receptors all stem from a woman in her thirties who had recovered from COVID-19. Both conserved end residues are part of each CDR3. D genes are given only for firm matches. The size entry is marked missing in some rows and otherwise reads once, few, many or a size class.

>TRBV5-1|TRBJ1-2|NA|NA|16
CASTPGGGSLTYGYTF
TGCGCCAGCACCCCCGGCGGGGGCTCCCTCACCTATGGCTACACCTTC
>TRBV6-2/TRBV6-3|TRBJ1-6|NA|NA|12
CASSLENSPLHF
TGTGCCAGCAGCCTAGAAAATTCACCCCTCCACTTT
>TRBV28|TRBJ1-1|NA|NA|13
CASRRTGYTEAFF
TGTGCCAGCAGACGTACAGGGTACACTGAAGCTTTCTTT
>TRBV6-5|TRBJ2-5|NA|TRBD1|14
CASTRDSGMETQYF
TGTGCCAGCACCCGGGACAGCGGCATGGAGACCCAGTACTTC
>TRBV5-1|TRBJ2-7|NA|NA|14
CASSLLSEQDEQYF
TGCGCCAGCAGCTTGCTGTCTGAACAGGACGAGCAGTACTTC
>TRBV28|TRBJ2-1|NA|TRBD2|17
CASSSLLPTSGGPQQFF
TGTGCCAGCAGTTCTCTACTGCCGACTAGCGGGGGGCCTCAGCAGTTCTTC
>TRBV19|TRBJ2-1|once|NA|13
CASSQGNYNEQFF
TGTGCCAGTAGTCAGGGGAACTACAATGAGCAGTTCTTC
>TRBV7-2|TRBJ2-2|NA|NA|13
CASSTRGTGELFF
TGTGCCAGCAGTACCAGGGGCACCGGGGAGCTGTTTTTT
>TRBV5-1|TRBJ1-4|NA|NA|15
CASSPDSPTNEKLFF
TGCGCCAGCAGCCCCGACAGTCCAACTAATGAAAAACTGTTTTTT
>TRBV7-2|TRBJ1-1|NA|TRBD1|16
CASSFGTGILNTEAFF
TGTGCCAGCAGCTTCGGGACAGGGATTCTGAACACTGAAGCTTTCTTT
>TRBV4-1|TRBJ2-2|few|NA|14
CASSRVQGPGELFF
TGCGCCAGCAGCCGGGTCCAGGGCCCCGGGGAGCTGTTTTTT
>TRBV9|TRBJ2-1|NA|NA|15
CASSARGDSYNEQFF
TGTGCCAGCAGCGCGAGGGGGGACAGCTACAATGAGCAGTTCTTC
>TRBV2|TRBJ2-3|NA|TRBD2|15
CASSEVSGAGDTQYF
TGTGCCAGCAGTGAAGTTAGCGGGGCGGGGGATACGCAGTATTTT
>TRBV7-9|TRBJ1-1|NA|NA|14
CASSRQGGNTEAFF
TGTGCCAGCAGCCGGCAGGGCGGGAACACTGAAGCTTTCTTT
>TRBV9|TRBJ1-1|once|NA|13
CASSIPGDTEAFF
TGTGCCAGCTCCATCCCCGGGGACACTGAAGCTTTCTTT
>TRBV28|TRBJ1-4|few|TRBD1|15
CASSPNRGLVEKLFF
TGTGCCAGCAGTCCCAACAGGGGGCTGGTTGAAAAACTGTTTTTT
>TRBV28|TRBJ2-7|NA|TRBD1|13
CASWLGAGQGFQF
TGTGCCAGCTGGTTGGGAGCGGGACAGGGATTTCAGTTC
>TRBV9|TRBJ2-2|NA|NA|15
CASSGLTGNTGELFF
TGTGCCAGCAGCGGCTTGACAGGGAACACCGGGGAGCTGTTTTTT
>TRBV5-1|TRBJ2-7|NA|NA|17
CASSPWGTGGADYEQYF
TGCGCCAGCAGCCCGTGGGGGACGGGGGGCGCGGACTACGAGCAGTACTTC
>TRBV5-6|TRBJ2-7|NA|NA|15
CASSLPLTGIYEQYF
TGTGCCAGCAGCTTGCCCCTCACAGGGATCTACGAGCAGTACTTC
>TRBV6-5|TRBJ2-2|NA|NA|16
CASSYFPGTATGELFF
TGTGCCAGCAGTTACTTCCCTGGGACTGCCACCGGGGAGCTGTTTTTT
>TRBV2|TRBJ2-1|NA|NA|14
CASSEGGGGDEQFF
TGTGCCAGCAGTGAAGGGGGGGGCGGCGATGAGCAGTTCTTC
>TRBV19|TRBJ1-5|few|TRBD1|16
CASSPRTGGSNQPQHF
TGTGCCAGTAGTCCGAGGACAGGGGGAAGCAATCAGCCCCAGCATTTT
>TRBV19|TRBJ2-3|NA|TRBD2|16
CASSTTGLAGADTQYF
TGTGCCAGTAGTACAACGGGACTAGCGGGCGCAGATACGCAGTATTTT
>TRBV28|TRBJ2-1|few|NA|13
CASPSGTSNEQFF
TGTGCCAGCCCAAGCGGTACTTCCAATGAGCAGTTCTTC
>TRBV7-2|TRBJ1-2|NA|TRBD1|15
CASSLWTGSEYGYTF
TGTGCCAGCAGCCTATGGACAGGGTCGGAGTATGGCTACACCTTC
>TRBV18|TRBJ1-6|NA|TRBD1|17
CASSPLGQPDYNSPLHF
TGTGCCAGCTCACCCCTGGGACAGCCCGACTATAATTCACCCCTCCACTTT
>TRBV7-2|TRBJ1-3|once|TRBD1|14
CASRTTGGGNTIYF
TGTGCCAGCAGGACCACAGGGGGTGGAAACACCATATATTTT
>TRBV7-2|TRBJ1-4|NA|TRBD1|17
CASSFSTLTGGNEKLFF
TGTGCCAGCAGCTTCTCAACCCTGACAGGGGGCAATGAAAAACTGTTTTTT
>TRBV30|TRBJ1-1|once|TRBD1|16
CAWTIKTGQGAVSAFF
TGTGCCTGGACCATTAAAACGGGACAGGGGGCTGTTTCGGCTTTCTTT
>TRBV5-1|TRBJ1-2|NA|TRBD1|17
CASSLSSPGQGSYGYTF
TGCGCCAGCAGCTTGAGCAGCCCGGGACAGGGAAGCTATGGCTACACCTTC
>TRBV3-1/TRBV3-2|TRBJ1-6|NA|NA|13
CASSQGGSSPLHF
TGTGCCAGCAGCCAGGGGGGAAGTTCACCCCTCCACTTT
>TRBV18|TRBJ1-2|NA|NA|15
CASSRKTGTNYGYTF
TGTGCCAGCTCCCGGAAAACAGGAACTAACTATGGCTACACCTTC
>TRBV28|TRBJ1-5|few|TRBD1|15
CASSLFGTGPQPQHF
TGTGCCAGCAGTTTATTCGGGACAGGGCCTCAGCCCCAGCATTTT
>TRBV27|TRBJ2-2|NA|NA|16
CASSLSGGLYTGELFF
TGTGCCAGCAGTTTATCAGGGGGTCTCTACACCGGGGAGCTGTTTTTT
>TRBV21-1|TRBJ1-4|NA|NA|17
CASSKRGTGIESEKLFF
TGTGCCAGCAGCAAAAGGGGGACCGGAATAGAGAGTGAAAAACTGTTTTTT
>TRBV7-9|TRBJ2-7|NA|NA|13
CASSSPQGHEQYF
TGTGCCAGCAGCTCGCCCCAGGGCCACGAGCAGTACTTC
>TRBV13|TRBJ2-7|NA|TRBD2|18
CASSALAGLAGATYEQYF
TGTGCCAGCAGCGCATTGGCGGGACTAGCGGGGGCTACCTACGAGCAGTACTTC
>TRBV11-2|TRBJ2-5|NA|NA|14
CASSPTGVTETQYF
TGTGCCAGCAGCCCGACAGGAGTAACGGAGACCCAGTACTTC
>TRBV19|TRBJ1-6|NA|NA|14
CASSITGRDSPLHF
TGTGCCAGTAGTATCACAGGGCGGGATTCACCCCTCCACTTT
>TRBV27|TRBJ1-2|few|NA|17
CASSPQWANSRNYGYTF
TGTGCCAGCAGTCCCCAATGGGCGAACAGCCGGAACTATGGCTACACCTTC
>TRBV29-1|TRBJ1-1|NA|NA|13
CSGAGLLNTEAFF
TGCAGCGGCGCGGGTCTTTTAAACACTGAAGCTTTCTTT
>TRBV6-2/TRBV6-3|TRBJ2-2|NA|NA|12
CASSPPERELFF
TGTGCCAGCAGCCCCCCAGAAAGGGAGCTGTTTTTT